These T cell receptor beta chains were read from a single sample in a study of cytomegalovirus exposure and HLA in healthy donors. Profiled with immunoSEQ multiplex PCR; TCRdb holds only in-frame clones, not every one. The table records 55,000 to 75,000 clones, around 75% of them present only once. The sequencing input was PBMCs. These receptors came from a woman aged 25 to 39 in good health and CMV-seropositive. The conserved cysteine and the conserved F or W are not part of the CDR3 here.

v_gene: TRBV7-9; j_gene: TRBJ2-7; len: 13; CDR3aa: ASSSWTGVSYEQY
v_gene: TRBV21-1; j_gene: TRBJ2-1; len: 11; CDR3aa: ASSRHVYNEQF
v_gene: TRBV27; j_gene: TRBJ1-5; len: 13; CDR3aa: ASSLETGRNQPQH
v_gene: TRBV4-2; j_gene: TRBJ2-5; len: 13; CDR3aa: ASSQATGGGETQY
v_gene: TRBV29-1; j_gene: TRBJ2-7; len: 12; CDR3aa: SVLKRSTTYEQY
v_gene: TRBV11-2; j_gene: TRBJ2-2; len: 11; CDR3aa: ASSLRVDGELF
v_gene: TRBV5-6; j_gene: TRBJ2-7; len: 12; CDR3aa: ASSFRGTFYEQY
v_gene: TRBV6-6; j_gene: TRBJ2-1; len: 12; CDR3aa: ASRDLGVGNEQF
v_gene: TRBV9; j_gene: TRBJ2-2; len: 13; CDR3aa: ASRRQSLGTGELF
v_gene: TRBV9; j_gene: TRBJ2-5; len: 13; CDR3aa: ASSALGQYQETQY
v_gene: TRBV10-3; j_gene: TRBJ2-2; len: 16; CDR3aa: AISTPGLAGGGTGELF
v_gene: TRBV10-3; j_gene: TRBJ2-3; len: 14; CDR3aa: ASGTESDPSTDTQY
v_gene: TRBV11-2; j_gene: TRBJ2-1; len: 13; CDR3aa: ASSHSGSSYNEQF
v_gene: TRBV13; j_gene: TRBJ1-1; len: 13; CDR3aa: ASSLVGQKNTEAF
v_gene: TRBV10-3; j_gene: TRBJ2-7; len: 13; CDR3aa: AISESRQVFYEQY
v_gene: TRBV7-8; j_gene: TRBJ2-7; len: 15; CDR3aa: ASSLVPPGGGSYEQY
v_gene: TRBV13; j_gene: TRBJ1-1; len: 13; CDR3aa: ASSLGGLVGTEAF
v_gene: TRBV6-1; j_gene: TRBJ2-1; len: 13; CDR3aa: ASGQRGQGDNEQF
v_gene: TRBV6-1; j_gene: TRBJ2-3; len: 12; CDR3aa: ASRRIGTADTQY
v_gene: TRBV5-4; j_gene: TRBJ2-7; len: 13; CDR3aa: ASSAGLAGTYEQY
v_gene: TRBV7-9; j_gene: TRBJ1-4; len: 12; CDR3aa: ASSSRSVNEKLF
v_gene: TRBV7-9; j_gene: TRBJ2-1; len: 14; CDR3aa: ASSLDPSGSHNEQF